Listed below are T cell receptor beta chains from one sample, sequenced in a study of T cell changes during pregnancy in multiple sclerosis. The table came from immunoSEQ multiplex PCR; TCRdb's copy has only in-frame clones and leaves some out. The sample has roughly 79,000 clones; 93% are singletons. The sequencing here drew on peripheral blood, taken in the second trimester of pregnancy. The receptor set was obtained from a female donor in good health, enrolled as a control in a pregnancy study. The conserved cysteine and the conserved F or W are not part of the CDR3 here.

v_call: TRBV13; j_call: TRBJ2-3; cdr3_aa: ASSLEGGGGPTDTQY
v_call: TRBV9; j_call: TRBJ1-2; cdr3_aa: ASTRDSQEGGYT
v_call: TRBV5-6; j_call: TRBJ1-2; cdr3_aa: ASSKDRVGGYT
v_call: TRBV4-3; j_call: TRBJ2-5; cdr3_aa: ASSRSGVLGETQY
v_call: TRBV27; j_call: TRBJ1-1; cdr3_aa: ASSFREMTKGTEAF
v_call: TRBV6-6; j_call: TRBJ2-7; cdr3_aa: ASSSTGTGSYEQY
v_call: TRBV7-2; j_call: TRBJ1-6; cdr3_aa: ASSPTTGQGESPLH
v_call: TRBV5-1; j_call: TRBJ1-1; cdr3_aa: ASSLGQVGTEAF
v_call: TRBV30; j_call: TRBJ1-2; cdr3_aa: AWTSEDYGYT
v_call: TRBV19; j_call: TRBJ2-3; cdr3_aa: ASSIEGQWSSTDTQY
v_call: TRBV4-1; j_call: TRBJ1-5; cdr3_aa: ASSQVISGAQH